The next 13 T cell receptor beta chains were all read from a single sample in a study of PD-L1 blockade in urothelial cancer. Only in-frame clones appear in the TCRdb table, and some are missing; sequencing was by immunoSEQ multiplex PCR. The table shows over 50,000 clones, with 86% occurring only once. The sample in question was PBMCs, obtained around atezolizumab (anti-PD-L1) treatment. The receptors come from a man between 45 and 60 years old with urothelial cancer.

This chain connects TRBV27 to TRBJ2-3; 8 bases are shared with TRBD2. After removal of 3 bases from V and 4 bases from J, the junction contained 6 bases not matched to a gene. The CDR3 loop spans 15 amino acids. The germline V gene has CDR1 MNHEY and CDR2 SMNVEV (reference sequence). For the CDR3, the DNA is TGTGCCAGCAGTTTTGAAGCGGGAGAGGCAGATACGCAGTATTTT. This sequence encodes CASSFEAGEADTQYF.

This chain joins TRBV5-8 and TRBJ1-2; D is undetermined. CDR3 length: 12 amino acids. Germline CDR1 and CDR2: SGHTS and YDEGEE. Trimming shortened V by 3 bases and J by 8 bases, and 11 bases separated the two germline ends. CDR3 loop: CASSSYRLGYTF. The CDR3 DNA reads as TGTGCCAGCAGCTCTTACAGATTGGGCTACACCTTC.

The rearrangement links TRBV28 to TRBJ2-7; TRBD1 might be the D (6 bases). This CDR3 is built from 14 residues. V lost 8 bases and J 3 bases, leaving 17 bases between the germline ends. The germline V gene has CDR1 MDHEN and CDR2 SYDVKM. CDR3 region: CASLRAGVNYEQYF. The CDR3 bases are TGTGCCAGCCTTCGTGCAGGGGTCAACTACGAGCAGTACTTC.

This chain connects TRBV27 to TRBJ2-1; 8 bases are shared with TRBD2. The CDR3 totals 15 residues. CDR1 is MNHEY and CDR2 is SMNVEV in the germline V gene (reference sequence). J was trimmed by 1 base and V by 5 bases; bases with no gene match: 4. The CDR3 loop is CASSLTSGSYNEQFF. The CDR3 nucleotides read TGTGCCAGCAGTCTAACTAGCGGTTCCTACAATGAGCAGTTCTTC.

The rearrangement uses TRBV4-1 and TRBJ2-7; TRBD2 is a possible D gene (6 bases). V lost 5 bases to trimming and J lost 0 bases, with 17 bases between them. CDR1 is MGHRA, CDR2 YSYEKL, per germline. This CDR3 is 16 amino acids long. Here the CDR3 DNA reads TGCGCCAGCAGCTCCAGACTAGTTCTTGGCTCCTACGAGCAGTACTTC. This gives the protein CASSSRLVLGSYEQYF.

The CDR3 reads CATSREGSTGELFF. CDR3 nucleotides: TGTGCCACCAGCAGAGAAGGGAGCACCGGGGAGCTGTTTTTT. The chain recombines TRBV15 with TRBJ2-2; tentative D call: TRBD2 (5 bases). The CDR3 spans 14 residues. V was clipped by 0 bases and J by 4 bases, with 6 bases between them. Germline V gives CDR1 LNHNV, CDR2 YYDKDF (reference sequence). The entire variable domain, with the rest obtained from reference TRBV15 and TRBJ2-2, is as follows: DAMVIQNPRYQVTQFGKPVTLSCSQTLNHNVMYWYQQKSSQAPKLLFHYYDKDFNNEADTPDNFQSRRPNTSFCFLDIRSPGLGDTAMYLCATSREGSTGELFFGEGSRLTVL.

This chain connects TRBV18 to TRBJ2-7; D might be TRBD2 (5 bases). The CDR3 is 14 amino acids. CDR1 and CDR2 from the germline V gene are KGHSH and LQKENI. V shed 6 bases and J shed 0 bases, with 12 bases lying between them. CDR3 bases: TGTGCCAGCTCGGGCAGCGGAACCTCCTACGAGCAGTACTTC. Translated, it gives CASSGSGTSYEQYF. The full variable domain, completed using reference TRBV18 and TRBJ2-7, is NAGVMQNPRHLVRRRGQEARLRCSPMKGHSHVYWYRQLPEEGLKFMVYLQKENIIDESGMPKERFSAEFPKEGPSILRIQQVVRGDSAAYFCASSGSGTSYEQYFGPGTRLTVT.

The CDR3, as DNA: TGTGCCAGTAGTATTCTAGCGGGAGCCCTCCAAGAGACCCAGTACTTC. Amino acids: CASSILAGALQETQYF. The V call is TRBV19, the J call TRBJ2-5; 10 nucleotides align to TRBD2. In germline, CDR1 is LNHDA, CDR2 SQIVND (reference sequence). This CDR3 region has 16 residues. V was clipped by 3 bases and J by 1 base; unmatched bases: 5. The variable domain in full, with the rest retrieved from reference TRBV19 and TRBJ2-5, is DGGITQSPKYLFRKEGQNVTLSCEQNLNHDAMYWYRQDPGQGLRLIYYSQIVNDFQKGDIAEGYSVSREKKESFPLTVTSAQKNPTAFYLCASSILAGALQETQYFGPGTRLLVL.

The chain couples TRBV7-8 to TRBJ1-2; 9 nucleotides match TRBD1. This CDR3 region has 13 residues. Germline V CDR1 and CDR2: SGHVS, FQNEAQ. V gave up 5 bases and J gave up 8 bases; unmatched junction bases: 6. This CDR3 is CASSPGQGYGYTF. CDR3 in DNA: TGTGCCAGCAGCCCAGGACAGGGGTACGGCTACACCTTC.

This chain connects TRBV28 to TRBJ2-2, with 7 bases that match TRBD2. The CDR3 is 14 residues long. Losses at the gene ends were 8 bases for V and 1 base for J; bases not matched to a gene: 4. Germline assignment: CDR1 MDHEN and CDR2 SYDVKM. This chain's CDR3 is CASQTSLNTGELFF. The CDR3 DNA is TGTGCCAGCCAGACTAGCTTGAACACCGGGGAGCTGTTTTTT.

The rearrangement links TRBV25-1 to TRBJ2-7; possibly TRBD1 for D (7 bases). The CDR3 covers 13 residues. With 4 bases removed from V and 4 bases from J, the gap between germline ends came to 11 bases. The germline gives CDR1 MGHDK, CDR2 SYGVNS. In nucleotides, the CDR3 is TGTGCCAGCAGTGCCGGGGGACAGTACGAGCAGTACTTC. Residues: CASSAGGQYEQYF.

The chain has TRBV11-2 and TRBJ2-5; TRBD1 aligns across 10 bases. The V and J ends lost 1 base and 4 bases, in that order; junction bases with no gene match: 3. The CDR3 has 15 amino acids. Germline CDR1 and CDR2: SGHAT and FQNNGV. This CDR3 is CASSLVRTGGETQYF. CDR3 nucleotide sequence: TGTGCCAGCAGCTTAGTGAGGACAGGGGGAGAGACCCAGTACTTC. Looking up the rest from reference TRBV11-2 and TRBJ2-5 gives the full variable domain: EAGVAQSPRYKIIEKRQSVAFWCNPISGHATLYWYQQILGQGPKLLIQFQNNGVVDDSQLPKDRFSAERLKGVDSTLKIQPAKLEDSAVYLCASSLVRTGGETQYFGPGTRLLVL.

The chain links TRBV5-6 to TRBJ1-3, with D unresolved. Germline-derived CDR1 and CDR2 are SGHDT and YYEEEE. With 3 bases removed from V and 3 bases from J, the gap between germline ends came to 10 bases. The CDR3 runs 14 residues. The CDR3 spells CASSSGNYGNTIYF. CDR3 bases: TGTGCCAGCAGCTCCGGGAATTATGGAAACACCATATATTTT.